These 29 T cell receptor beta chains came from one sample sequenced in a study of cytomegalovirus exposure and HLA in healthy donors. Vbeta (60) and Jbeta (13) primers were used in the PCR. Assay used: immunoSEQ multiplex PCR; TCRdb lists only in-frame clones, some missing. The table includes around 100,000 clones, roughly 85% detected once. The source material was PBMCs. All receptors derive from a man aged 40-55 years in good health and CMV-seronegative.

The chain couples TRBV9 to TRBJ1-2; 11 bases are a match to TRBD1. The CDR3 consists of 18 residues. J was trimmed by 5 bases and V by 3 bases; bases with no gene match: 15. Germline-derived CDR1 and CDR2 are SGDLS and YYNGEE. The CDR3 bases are TGTGCCAGCAGCGGCAGAGGGACAGGGGGATATGCTAGATATGGCTACACCTTC. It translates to CASSGRGTGGYARYGYTF.

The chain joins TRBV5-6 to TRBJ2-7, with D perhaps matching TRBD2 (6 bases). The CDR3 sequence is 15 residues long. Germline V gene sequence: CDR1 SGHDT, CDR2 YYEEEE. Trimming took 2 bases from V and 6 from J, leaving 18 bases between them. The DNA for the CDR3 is TGTGCCAGCAGCTTAATGGGCAGGGAGGCCCTCGAGCAGTACTTC. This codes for CASSLMGREALEQYF.

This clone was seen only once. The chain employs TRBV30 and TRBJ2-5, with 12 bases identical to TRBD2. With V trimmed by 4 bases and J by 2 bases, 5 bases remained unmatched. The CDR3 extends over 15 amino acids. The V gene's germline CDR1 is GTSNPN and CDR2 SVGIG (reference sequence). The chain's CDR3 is CAWTRTSGEQETQYF. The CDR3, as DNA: TGTGCCTGGACACGGACTAGCGGGGAACAAGAGACCCAGTACTTC.

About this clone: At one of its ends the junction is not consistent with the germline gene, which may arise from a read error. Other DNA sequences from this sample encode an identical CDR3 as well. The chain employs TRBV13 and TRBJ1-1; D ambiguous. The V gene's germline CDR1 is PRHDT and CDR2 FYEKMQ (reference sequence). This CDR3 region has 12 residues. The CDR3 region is CASSTENTEAFF. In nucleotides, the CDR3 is TGTGCCAGCAGCACAGAGAACACCGAAGCTTTCTTT.

The CDR3 region has the DNA TGTGCCAGCAGTTACGGGGACTCCCCAGATACGCAGTATTTT. Translated, it gives CASSYGDSPDTQYF. The chain links TRBV6-6 to TRBJ2-3, with D maybe TRBD2 (6 bases). Between the trimmed V and J ends, which lost 2 bases and 4 bases, there was a span of 10 bases. This CDR3 is 14 amino acids long. Germline V lookup: CDR1 MNHNY, CDR2 SVGAGI (reference sequence).

In nucleotides, the CDR3 is TGTGCCAGCAGTCAACCAGGGATTAGCTATGGCTACACCTTC. Translation gives CASSQPGISYGYTF. The chain uses TRBV27 and TRBJ1-2, with D possibly matching TRBD1 (5 bases). V was clipped by 5 bases and J by 4 bases, with 14 bases between them. The CDR3 is 14 amino acids. In germline, CDR1 is MNHEY, CDR2 SMNVEV (reference sequence).

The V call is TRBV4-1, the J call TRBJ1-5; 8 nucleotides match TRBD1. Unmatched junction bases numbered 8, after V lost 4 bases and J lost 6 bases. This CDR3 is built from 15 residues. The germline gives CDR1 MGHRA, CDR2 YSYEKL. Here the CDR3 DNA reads TGCGCCAGCAGCCGGGGACAGGAAGATGGTCAGCCCCAGCATTTT. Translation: CASSRGQEDGQPQHF.

CDR3 loop: CASSPDRVGAKNIQYF. The CDR3 DNA reads TGTGCCAGCTCACCGGACAGGGTGGGAGCCAAAAACATTCAGTACTTC. The rearrangement links TRBV18 to TRBJ2-4, with 8 positions matching TRBD1. V lost 3 bases to trimming and J lost 0 bases; unmatched junction nucleotides: 4. The CDR3 has 16 residues. Germline-derived CDR1 and CDR2 are KGHSH and LQKENI.

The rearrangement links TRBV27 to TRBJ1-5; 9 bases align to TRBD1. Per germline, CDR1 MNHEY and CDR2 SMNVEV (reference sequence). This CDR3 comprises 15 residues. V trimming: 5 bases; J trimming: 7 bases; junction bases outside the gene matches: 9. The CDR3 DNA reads TGTGCCAGCAGTCCCAGGGGACAGGGATGGCAGCCCCAGCATTTT. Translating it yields CASSPRGQGWQPQHF.

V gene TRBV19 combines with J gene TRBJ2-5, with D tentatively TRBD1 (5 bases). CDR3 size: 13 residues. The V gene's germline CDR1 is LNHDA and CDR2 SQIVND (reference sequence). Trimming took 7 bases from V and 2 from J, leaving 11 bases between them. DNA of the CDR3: TGTGCCAGTAATCAGGGAAGACAAGAGACCCAGTACTTC. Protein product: CASNQGRQETQYF.

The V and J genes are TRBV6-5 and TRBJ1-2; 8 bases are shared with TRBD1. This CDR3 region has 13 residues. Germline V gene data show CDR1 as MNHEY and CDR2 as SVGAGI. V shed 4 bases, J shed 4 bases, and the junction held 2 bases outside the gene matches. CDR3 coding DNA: TGTGCCAGCAGTTTCGGACAGGGCTATGGCTACACCTTC. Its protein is CASSFGQGYGYTF.

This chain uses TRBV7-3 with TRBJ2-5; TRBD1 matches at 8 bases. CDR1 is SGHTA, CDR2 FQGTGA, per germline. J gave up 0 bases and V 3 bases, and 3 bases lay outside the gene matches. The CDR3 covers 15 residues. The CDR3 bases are TGTGCCAGCAGCTTTTCAGGGGGCCACCAAGAGACCCAGTACTTC. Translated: CASSFSGGHQETQYF.

The CDR3 sequence: CASSAGSTEAFF. The CDR3 coding sequence is TGTGCCAGTAGTGCGGGGTCGACTGAAGCTTTCTTT. The V gene is TRBV19, the J gene TRBJ1-1; D remains unclear. The V and J ends lost 5 bases and 5 bases respectively, with 9 bases between them. Germline V gene sequence: CDR1 LNHDA, CDR2 SQIVND (reference sequence). The CDR3 has 12 amino acids.

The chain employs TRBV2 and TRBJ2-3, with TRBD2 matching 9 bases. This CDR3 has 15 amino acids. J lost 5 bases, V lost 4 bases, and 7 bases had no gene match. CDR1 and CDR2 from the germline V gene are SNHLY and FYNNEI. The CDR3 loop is CASSATSGSRDTQYF. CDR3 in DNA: TGTGCCAGCAGTGCTACTAGCGGGTCTAGAGATACGCAGTATTTT.

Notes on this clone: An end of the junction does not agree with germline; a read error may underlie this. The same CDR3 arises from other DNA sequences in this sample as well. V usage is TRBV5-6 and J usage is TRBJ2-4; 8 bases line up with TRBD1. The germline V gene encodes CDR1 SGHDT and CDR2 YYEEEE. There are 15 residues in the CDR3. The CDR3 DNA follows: TGCGCCAGCAGCTTGACAGGGGCGGCCAAAAACATTCAGTACTTC. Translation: CASSLTGAAKNIQYF.

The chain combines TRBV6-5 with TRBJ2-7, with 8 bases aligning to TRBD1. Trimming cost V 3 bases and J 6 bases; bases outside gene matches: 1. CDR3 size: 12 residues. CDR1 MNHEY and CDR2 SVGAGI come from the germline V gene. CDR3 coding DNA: TGTGCCAGCAGTTATACAGGGGGCGAGCAGTACTTC. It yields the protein CASSYTGGEQYF.

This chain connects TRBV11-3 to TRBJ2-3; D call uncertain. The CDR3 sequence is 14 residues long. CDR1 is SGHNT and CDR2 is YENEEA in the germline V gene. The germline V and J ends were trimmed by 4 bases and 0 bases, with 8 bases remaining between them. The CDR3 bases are TGTGCCAGCAGCTCCCGAGCCAGCACAGATACGCAGTATTTT. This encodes CASSSRASTDTQYF.

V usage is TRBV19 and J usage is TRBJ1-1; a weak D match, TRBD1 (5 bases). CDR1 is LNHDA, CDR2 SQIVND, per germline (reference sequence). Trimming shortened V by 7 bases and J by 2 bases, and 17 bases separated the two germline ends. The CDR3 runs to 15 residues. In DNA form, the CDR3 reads TGTGCCAGTAAAGAAGGGCGGGGGATAAACACTGAAGCTTTCTTT. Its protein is CASKEGRGINTEAFF.

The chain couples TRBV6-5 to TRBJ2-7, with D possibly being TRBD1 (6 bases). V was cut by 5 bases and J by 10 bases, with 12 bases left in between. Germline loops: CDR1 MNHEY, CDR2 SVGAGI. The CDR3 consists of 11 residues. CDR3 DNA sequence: TGTGCCAGCAGTCAGGACAGTAATCAGTACTTC. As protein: CASSQDSNQYF.

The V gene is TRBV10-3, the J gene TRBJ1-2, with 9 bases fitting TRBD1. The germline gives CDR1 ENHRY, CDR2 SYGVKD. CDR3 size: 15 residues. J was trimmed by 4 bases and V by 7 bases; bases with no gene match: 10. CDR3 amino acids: CAINPNRGQVYGYTF. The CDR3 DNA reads TGTGCCATCAACCCTAACAGGGGGCAGGTCTATGGCTACACCTTC.

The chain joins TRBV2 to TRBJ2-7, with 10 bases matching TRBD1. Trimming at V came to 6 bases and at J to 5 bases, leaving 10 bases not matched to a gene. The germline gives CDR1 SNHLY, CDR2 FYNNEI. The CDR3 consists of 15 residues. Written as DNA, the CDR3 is TGTGCCAGCAGGGCCCTGGGACAGGGGCTGGACGAGCAGTACTTC. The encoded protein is CASRALGQGLDEQYF.

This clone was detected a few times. CDR3 sequence: CASRLNSGNTIYF. The CDR3 bases are TGTGCCAGCAGGTTAAACTCTGGAAACACCATATATTTT. The rearrangement joins TRBV6-5 to TRBJ1-3; D not certain. The CDR3 spans 13 residues. In germline, CDR1 is MNHEY, CDR2 SVGAGI. Trimming removed 6 bases at V and 0 bases at J, with 6 bases between.

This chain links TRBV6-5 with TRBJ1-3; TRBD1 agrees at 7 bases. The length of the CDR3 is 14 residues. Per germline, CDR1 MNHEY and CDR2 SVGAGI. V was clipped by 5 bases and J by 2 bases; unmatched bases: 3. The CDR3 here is CASSKGQAGNTIYF. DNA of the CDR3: TGTGCCAGCAGTAAAGGACAGGCTGGAAACACCATATATTTT.

DNA of the CDR3: TGCAGTGCCCCGGACAGAGAGACCCAGTACTTC. Protein sequence: CSAPDRETQYF. The chain uses TRBV20-1 and TRBJ2-5; possibly TRBD1 for D (6 bases). The CDR3 runs 11 residues. V lost 6 bases to trimming and J lost 4 bases, with 9 bases between them. The germline V gene encodes CDR1 DFQATT and CDR2 SNEGSKA (reference sequence).

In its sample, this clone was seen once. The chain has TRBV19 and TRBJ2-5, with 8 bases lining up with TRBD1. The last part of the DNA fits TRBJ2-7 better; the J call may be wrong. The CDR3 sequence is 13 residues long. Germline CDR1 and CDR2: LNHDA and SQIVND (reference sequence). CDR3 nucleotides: TGTGCCAGTAGTAGGGACAGGACCTACGAGCAGTACTTC. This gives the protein CASSRDRTYEQYF.

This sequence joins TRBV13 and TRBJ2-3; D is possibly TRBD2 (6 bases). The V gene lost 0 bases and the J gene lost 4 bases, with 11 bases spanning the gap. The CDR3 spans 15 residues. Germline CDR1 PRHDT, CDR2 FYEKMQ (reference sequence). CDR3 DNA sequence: TGTGCCAGCAGCTTAGGGCGGGGCGGCCCAGATACGCAGTATTTT. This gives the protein CASSLGRGGPDTQYF.

CDR3 sequence (DNA): TGTGCCAGCAGCACAGGGAACACTGAAGCTTTCTTT. This gives the protein CASSTGNTEAFF. The chain recombines TRBV5-4 with TRBJ1-1; a possible D gene is TRBD1 (5 bases). The V end lost 4 bases, the J end lost 1 base, and 5 bases lay between the germline ends. Germline CDR1 SGHNT, CDR2 YYREEE (reference sequence). The CDR3 has 12 residues.

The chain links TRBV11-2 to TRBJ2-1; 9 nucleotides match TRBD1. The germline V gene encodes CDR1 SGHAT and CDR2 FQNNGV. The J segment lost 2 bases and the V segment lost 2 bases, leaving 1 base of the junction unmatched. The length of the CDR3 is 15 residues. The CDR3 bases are TGTGCCAGCAGCTTAACAGGGGGCGCCTACAATGAGCAGTTCTTC. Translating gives CASSLTGGAYNEQFF. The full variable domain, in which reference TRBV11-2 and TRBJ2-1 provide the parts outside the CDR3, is EAGVAQSPRYKIIEKRQSVAFWCNPISGHATLYWYQQILGQGPKLLIQFQNNGVVDDSQLPKDRFSAERLKGVDSTLKIQPAKLEDSAVYLCASSLTGGAYNEQFFGPGTRLTVL.

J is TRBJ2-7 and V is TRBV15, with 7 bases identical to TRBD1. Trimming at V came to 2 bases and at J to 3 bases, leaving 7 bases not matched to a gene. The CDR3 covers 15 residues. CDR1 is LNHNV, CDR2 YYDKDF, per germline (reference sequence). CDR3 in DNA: TGTGCCACCAGCAGATCGACAGGGCTGGGCTACGAGCAGTACTTC. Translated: CATSRSTGLGYEQYF.